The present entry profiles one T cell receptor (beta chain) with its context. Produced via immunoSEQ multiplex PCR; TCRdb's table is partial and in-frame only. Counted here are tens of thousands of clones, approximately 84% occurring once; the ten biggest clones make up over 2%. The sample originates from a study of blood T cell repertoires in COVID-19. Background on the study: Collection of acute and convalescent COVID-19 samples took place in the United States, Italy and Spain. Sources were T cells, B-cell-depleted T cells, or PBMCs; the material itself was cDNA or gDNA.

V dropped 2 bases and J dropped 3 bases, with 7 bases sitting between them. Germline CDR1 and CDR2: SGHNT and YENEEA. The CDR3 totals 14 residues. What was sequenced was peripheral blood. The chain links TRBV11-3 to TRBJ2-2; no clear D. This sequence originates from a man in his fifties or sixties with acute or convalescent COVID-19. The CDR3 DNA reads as TGTGCCAGCAGCTTATACGGAGACACCGGGGAGCTGTTTTTT. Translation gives CASSLYGDTGELFF.